This T cell receptor beta chain comes out of a study of tumour-infiltrating T cells in Burkitt lymphoma. CDR1 SQVTM and CDR2 ANQGSEA come from the germline V gene. The CDR3 covers 12 residues. Trimming left V 5 bases short and J 3 bases short, with 10 bases between. Clones were sequenced by immunoSEQ multiplex PCR, and TCRdb holds only the in-frame ones, with some missing. The data show some 17,000 clones, about 80% seen once. The rearrangement links TRBV29-1 to TRBJ2-5; D gene uncertain. The source of this sequence is a human donor with diffuse large B-cell lymphoma. Sequenced input: tumor tissue. The CDR3 region has the DNA TGCAGCGTTAGTACAGCTAAAGAGACCCAGTACTTC. Translated: CSVSTAKETQYF.